Presented here are 21 T cell receptor beta chains from one specimen sequenced in a study of T cell repertoires in aging, cancer and after chemotherapy. Peripheral blood genomic DNA, not sorted cells or RNA, was the template. Rearranged V-D-J TRB sequences were amplified with a mixed TRB-A/B primer pool. TCRdb fed the multiplex PCR reads into MiXCR, producing one record per CDR3 protein. The table has 4,500 to 5,500 distinct CDR3 sequences, approximately 30% seen once; the top ten hold under 20%. Specimen: blood. All receptors come from a human donor with a blood cancer. The donor label of this sample is uncertain.

In its sample, this clonotype ranks as medium-sized. The chain uses TRBV12-3 or TRBV12-4 and TRBJ2-6, with TRBD2 as a possible D gene (5 bases). Trimming pared 3 bases from V and 4 bases from J, leaving 13 bases between. The CDR3 has 16 residues. CDR3 sequence: CASSLRARYGANVLTF. Written as DNA, the CDR3 is TGTGCCAGCAGTTTGAGGGCCAGATACGGGGCCAACGTCCTGACTTTC.

This clonotype has more than one count but fewer than ten. V gene TRBV14 combines with J gene TRBJ1-4, with TRBD1 matching over 9 bases. CDR3 length equals 15 residues. The V and J ends lost 2 bases and 6 bases, in that order; junction bases with no gene match: 4. Germline V lookup: CDR1 SGHDN, CDR2 FVKESK. Here the CDR3 DNA reads TGTGCCAGCAGCCAAAACAGGGGGCGCGATGAAAAACTGTTTTTT. This encodes CASSQNRGRDEKLFF.

The chain recombines TRBV27 with TRBJ2-7; weak D call: TRBD2 (7 bases). Germline assignment: CDR1 MNHEY and CDR2 SMNVEV (reference sequence). The CDR3 contains 14 residues. The germline V and J ends were trimmed by 6 bases and 5 bases, with 17 bases remaining between them. CDR3 nucleotide sequence: TGTGCCAGCAGATACGGGGGGCCCTTTAACGAGCAGTACTTC. It encodes CASRYGGPFNEQYF.

Turning to this clonotype: Just one base apart from a much larger clone, this may be a read error. V gene TRBV7-9 combines with J gene TRBJ2-3; possible D gene TRBD2, 6 bases. Germline V gives CDR1 SEHNR, CDR2 FQNEAQ (reference sequence). Trimming pared 8 bases from V and 0 bases from J, leaving 12 bases between. CDR3 length: 14 amino acids. The CDR3 DNA sequence: TGTGCCAGCCTCGCGGAGGGGAGCACAGATACGCAGTATTTT. As protein: CASLAEGSTDTQYF.

This clonotype was detected a few times. V and J are TRBV18 and TRBJ1-5; 9 nucleotides align to TRBD1. Germline loops: CDR1 KGHSH, CDR2 LQKENI. The CDR3 consists of 14 residues. The ends lost 3 bases at V and 7 bases at J; junction bases unmatched: 4. In DNA form, the CDR3 reads TGTGCCAGCTCACCCGGGACAGGGTACCAGCCCCAGCATTTT. Translation gives CASSPGTGYQPQHF.

This clonotype is classed as medium-sized. The chain recombines TRBV15 with TRBJ1-6; no clear D. Germline-derived CDR1 and CDR2 are LNHNV and YYDKDF (reference sequence). V was cut by 4 bases and J by 9 bases, with 13 bases left in between. This CDR3 is 14 amino acids long. CDR3: CATSILTSGSPLHF. DNA for the CDR3: TGTGCCACCAGCATTCTCACCTCGGGTTCACCCCTCCACTTT.

There are a few counts of this clonotype. The chain employs TRBV19 and TRBJ1-1; TRBD1 aligns across 7 bases. Germline V gives CDR1 LNHDA, CDR2 SQIVND (reference sequence). Losses at the gene ends were 4 bases for V and 4 bases for J; bases not matched to a gene: 3. The CDR3 loop spans 13 amino acids. The CDR3 coding sequence is TGTGCCAGTAGTACAACAGGGGCCACTGAAGCTTTCTTT. Protein sequence: CASSTTGATEAFF.

The sample holds a few counts of this clonotype. The chain couples TRBV6-2 or TRBV6-3 to TRBJ1-2, with D unresolved. The germline V gene has CDR1 MNHEY and CDR2 SVGEGT. With 5 bases removed from V and 5 bases from J, the gap between germline ends came to 21 bases. This CDR3 has 16 residues. The CDR3 DNA reads as TGTGCCAGCAGTGATGACGACATGGTACTAGGGTATGGCTACACCTTC. Its protein product is CASSDDDMVLGYGYTF.

This clonotype was picked up a small number of times. The V call is TRBV7-9, the J call TRBJ2-5; D is possibly TRBD2 (5 bases). V lost 0 bases and J lost 4, with 18 bases in between. Germline CDR1 and CDR2: SEHNR and FQNEAQ (reference sequence). The CDR3 is 17 amino acids. CDR3 loop: CASSLAEVGAWLETQYF. The CDR3 bases are TGTGCCAGCAGCTTAGCGGAGGTGGGAGCATGGTTAGAGACCCAGTACTTC.

The gene calls are TRBV13 and TRBJ1-1, with D maybe TRBD1 (5 bases). The CDR3 is 15 residues long. Between the trimmed V and J ends, which lost 5 bases and 4 bases, there was a span of 17 bases. CDR1 and CDR2 from the germline V gene are PRHDT and FYEKMQ (reference sequence). In nucleotides, the CDR3 is TGTGCCAGCAGCCAAGTGGGGCAGGTAGGCACTGAAGCTTTCTTT. This codes for CASSQVGQVGTEAFF.

This clonotype was observed a handful of times. The V gene is TRBV19, the J gene TRBJ2-3; no firm D call. This CDR3 is built from 13 residues. The V gene's germline CDR1 is LNHDA and CDR2 SQIVND (reference sequence). V was clipped by 6 bases and J by 0 bases, with 7 bases between them. The DNA for the CDR3 is TGTGCCAGTAGGGAGACTAGCACAGATACGCAGTATTTT. Protein: CASRETSTDTQYF.

By share, this clonotype counts as medium-sized. The rearrangement joins TRBV19 to TRBJ2-7; D gene uncertain. Germline V lookup: CDR1 LNHDA, CDR2 SQIVND (reference sequence). The CDR3 runs 12 residues. The V end was cut by 1 base, the J end by 5 bases, with 6 bases between. CDR3 loop: CASSIGADEQYF. The DNA for the CDR3 is TGTGCCAGTAGTATAGGTGCTGACGAGCAGTACTTC.

By frequency in the sample, this clonotype is medium-sized. The chain employs TRBV6-5 and TRBJ2-1; D not resolved. The CDR3 has 16 residues. CDR1 is MNHEY and CDR2 is SVGAGI in the germline V gene. The V end lost 6 bases, the J end lost 0 bases, and 15 bases lay between the germline ends. The CDR3, as DNA: TGTGCCAGCAGATTCGGACGTCTAAGCTCCTACAATGAGCAGTTCTTC. As protein: CASRFGRLSSYNEQFF.

V usage is TRBV6-5 and J usage is TRBJ2-7, with 7 bases aligning to TRBD1. J gave up 3 bases and V 5 bases, and 7 bases lay outside the gene matches. Germline V gene data show CDR1 as MNHEY and CDR2 as SVGAGI. The CDR3 contains 14 residues. CDR3 in amino acids: CASSPGTVLYEQYF. In DNA, the CDR3 is TGTGCCAGCAGTCCCGGGACAGTGCTCTACGAGCAGTACTTC.

This clonotype came up a few times. The chain couples TRBV6-2 or TRBV6-3 to TRBJ2-1, with 11 bases that match TRBD2. The CDR3 contains 14 residues. Germline CDR1 reads MNHEY; CDR2 reads SVGEGT. Trimming cost V 5 bases and J 6 bases; bases outside gene matches: 3. CDR3 protein: CASSQLAGANEQFF. The CDR3 DNA sequence: TGTGCCAGCAGTCAACTAGCGGGGGCCAATGAGCAGTTCTTC.

This sequence joins TRBV6-1 and TRBJ1-6; 12 positions agree with TRBD1. J lost 2 bases, V lost 6 bases, and 11 bases had no gene match. The CDR3 has 19 amino acids. Germline assignment: CDR1 MNHNS and CDR2 SASEGT. The CDR3 here is CASRDPGQGAGTYNSPLHF. The CDR3 DNA follows: TGTGCCAGCAGAGATCCGGGACAGGGGGCGGGCACCTATAATTCACCCCTCCACTTT.

As regards this clonotype: Mismatch with germline at one junction end may stem from a read error. This chain joins TRBV19 and TRBJ1-2; D call uncertain. There are 13 residues in the CDR3. Germline V gene sequence: CDR1 LNHDA, CDR2 SQIVND (reference sequence). The CDR3 loop reads CACSFGFWNGYTF. The CDR3 DNA sequence: TGTGCCTGTAGTTTTGGCTTCTGGAATGGCTACACCTTC.

V and J are TRBV27 and TRBJ2-2, with 10 bases matching TRBD2. This CDR3 is built from 17 residues. Germline CDR1 and CDR2: MNHEY and SMNVEV (reference sequence). J lost 5 bases, V lost 1 base, and 7 bases had no gene match. CDR3 bases: TGTGCCAGCAGTTTATGGGTAGCGGGAGGAAATACCGGGGAGCTGTTTTTT. Protein: CASSLWVAGGNTGELFF.

This clonotype rates as medium-sized. The gene calls are TRBV11-3 and TRBJ2-7; D perhaps matches TRBD1 (5 bases). Trimming cost V 5 bases and J 6 bases, with 14 bases left between them. This CDR3 is 13 amino acids long. Germline V gives CDR1 SGHNT, CDR2 YENEEA. The CDR3 is CASSLTGISEQYF. CDR3 in DNA: TGTGCCAGCAGCCTAACAGGTATCAGCGAGCAGTACTTC.

In DNA form, the CDR3 reads TGTGCCACCGCAGGACAGGCGAGCACCGGGGAGCTGTTTTTT. This gives the protein CATAGQASTGELFF. The chain has TRBV24-1 and TRBJ2-2, with TRBD1 matching 7 bases. This CDR3 region has 14 residues. The germline V gene encodes CDR1 KGHDR and CDR2 SFDVKD. Germline trimming cut 9 bases from V and 4 bases from J; bases unmatched to any gene: 7.

This clonotype has a handful of counts. The rearrangement uses TRBV7-9 and TRBJ1-6, with TRBD1 matching 8 bases. Germline trimming cut 5 bases from V and 3 bases from J; bases unmatched to any gene: 6. This CDR3 comprises 16 residues. Germline V CDR1 and CDR2: SEHNR, FQNEAQ (reference sequence). CDR3 amino acids: CASSNGQGFYNSPLHF. Written as DNA, the CDR3 is TGTGCCAGCAGCAACGGACAGGGATTCTATAATTCACCCCTCCACTTT.